This T cell receptor beta chain was observed in a study of cytomegalovirus exposure and HLA in healthy donors. Comments on this clone: Its specificity is not known.

Findings and limits, study-wide: Immune exposure was documented only through CMV serostatus.

The PCR employed 60 Vbeta primers together with 13 Jbeta primers. Sequencing was performed with immunoSEQ multiplex PCR; in TCRdb, only in-frame clones are kept and a portion is missing. The sample contains some 70,000 clones, more than 60% of which appear only once. Trimming removed 7 bases from V and 7 bases from J, with 10 bases in between. This CDR3 has 12 residues. Germline values: CDR1 MDHEN, CDR2 SYDVKM. The chain is built from TRBV28 and TRBJ2-2; possible D gene TRBD2, 5 bases. The specimen sequenced was PBMCs. The TCR originated in a male donor in good health and CMV-seropositive. As DNA, the CDR3 is TGTGCCAGCAATAAGAGGGTCGGGGAGCTGTTTTTT. Translated, it gives CASNKRVGELFF. The variable domain in full, with the rest retrieved from reference TRBV28 and TRBJ2-2, is DVKVTQSSRYLVKRTGEKVFLECVQDMDHENMFWYRQDPGLGLRLIYFSYDVKMKEKGDIPEGYSVSREKKERFSLILESASTNQTSMYLCASNKRVGELFFGEGSRLTVL.